A selection of T cell receptor beta chains follows, all from one sample in a study of cytomegalovirus exposure and HLA in healthy donors. The repertoire was sequenced with immunoSEQ multiplex PCR; TCRdb's copy has only in-frame clones and lacks some. Among roughly 240,000 clones listed, about 85% were seen once. The sample taken for sequencing was PBMCs. These receptors originate from a girl aged 2 to 10 in good health and CMV-seronegative. Each CDR3 is given with its conserved first and last residue. The order of the fields is J gene, clone size, V gene, CDR3 length, D gene, CDR3 protein, CDR3 DNA. A D gene is named only where the DNA matches it firmly. A clone size is listed for some rows: how often the clone was seen (once, few, many), or a class if it is expanded.

j_gene: TRBJ1-1
abundance: NA
v_gene: TRBV7-3
len: 16
d_gene: NA
CDR3aa: CASSLPCRVFNTEAFF
CDR3nt: TGTGCCAGCAGCTTACCTTGTCGGGTATTTAACACTGAAGCTTTCTTT

j_gene: TRBJ2-3
abundance: NA
v_gene: TRBV5-6
len: 17
d_gene: TRBD2
CDR3aa: CASSLPGLAGGTDTQYF
CDR3nt: TGTGCCAGCAGCTTGCCCGGACTAGCGGGGGGCACAGATACGCAGTATTTT

j_gene: TRBJ2-3
abundance: NA
v_gene: TRBV5-4
len: 17
d_gene: TRBD2
CDR3aa: CASSLRLAGDGLDTQYF
CDR3nt: TGTGCCAGCAGCTTACGACTAGCGGGGGATGGACTGGATACGCAGTATTTT

j_gene: TRBJ2-1
abundance: NA
v_gene: TRBV5-1
len: 15
d_gene: NA
CDR3aa: CASSPGQRVYNEQFF
CDR3nt: TGCGCCAGCAGCCCGGGGCAGCGGGTGTACAATGAGCAGTTCTTC

j_gene: TRBJ2-1
abundance: NA
v_gene: TRBV7-8
len: 15
d_gene: NA
CDR3aa: CASSPTGGRGYEQFF
CDR3nt: TGTGCCAGCAGCCCTACAGGAGGGCGGGGCTATGAGCAGTTCTTC

j_gene: TRBJ2-7
abundance: NA
v_gene: TRBV6-5
len: 12
d_gene: NA
CDR3aa: CASSSLTYEQYF
CDR3nt: TGTGCCAGCAGTTCCTTAACCTACGAGCAGTACTTC

j_gene: TRBJ1-1
abundance: few
v_gene: TRBV30
len: 15
d_gene: TRBD1
CDR3aa: CAWSVWRDRNTEAFF
CDR3nt: TGTGCCTGGAGTGTCTGGAGGGACAGGAACACTGAAGCTTTCTTT

j_gene: TRBJ2-3
abundance: NA
v_gene: TRBV11-1
len: 19
d_gene: TRBD2
CDR3aa: CASSLSPGEREPSTDTQYF
CDR3nt: TGTGCCAGCAGCTTGTCCCCCGGGGAGCGGGAGCCTAGCACAGATACGCAGTATTTT

j_gene: TRBJ1-4
abundance: once
v_gene: TRBV11-3
len: 15
d_gene: TRBD1
CDR3aa: CASSHTGEGGEKLFF
CDR3nt: TGTGCCAGCAGCCATACAGGGGAAGGGGGTGAAAAACTGTTTTTT

j_gene: TRBJ2-7
abundance: few
v_gene: TRBV6-1
len: 15
d_gene: NA
CDR3aa: CASSEVQSASIRQYF
CDR3nt: TGTGCCAGCAGTGAGGTACAGTCGGCCTCAATACGGCAGTACTTC

j_gene: TRBJ1-2
abundance: NA
v_gene: TRBV20-1
len: 10
d_gene: NA
CDR3aa: CSARQRSYTF
CDR3nt: TGCAGTGCTAGACAGAGGAGCTACACCTTC

j_gene: TRBJ2-3
abundance: NA
v_gene: TRBV7-3
len: 14
d_gene: NA
CDR3aa: CASSPASSTDTQYF
CDR3nt: TGTGCCAGCAGCCCAGCGTCGAGCACAGATACGCAGTATTTT

j_gene: TRBJ2-7
abundance: few
v_gene: TRBV28
len: 15
d_gene: NA
CDR3aa: CASSFQAETRDEQYF
CDR3nt: TGTGCCAGCAGTTTCCAAGCCGAGACTAGAGACGAGCAGTACTTC

j_gene: TRBJ2-3
abundance: NA
v_gene: TRBV5-1
len: 14
d_gene: NA
CDR3aa: CASSLEAGIDTQYF
CDR3nt: TGCGCCAGCAGCTTGGAGGCAGGGATAGATACGCAGTATTTT

j_gene: TRBJ2-7
abundance: NA
v_gene: TRBV30
len: 13
d_gene: TRBD1
CDR3aa: CAMEQGASYEQYF
CDR3nt: TGTGCCATGGAACAGGGGGCGTCCTACGAGCAGTACTTC

j_gene: TRBJ2-5
abundance: NA
v_gene: TRBV6-4
len: 13
d_gene: NA
CDR3aa: CASSGGVGETQYF
CDR3nt: TGTGCCAGCAGCGGCGGGGTGGGCGAGACCCAGTACTTC

j_gene: TRBJ2-1
abundance: NA
v_gene: TRBV12-5
len: 11
d_gene: NA
CDR3aa: CASGFRGSQFF
CDR3nt: TGTGCTAGTGGTTTTCGGGGGTCTCAGTTCTTC

j_gene: TRBJ2-3
abundance: NA
v_gene: TRBV6-5
len: 14
d_gene: TRBD2
CDR3aa: CASSPRLAADTQYF
CDR3nt: TGTGCCAGCAGTCCTCGACTAGCCGCAGATACGCAGTATTTT

j_gene: TRBJ2-1
abundance: NA
v_gene: TRBV5-1
len: 15
d_gene: TRBD2
CDR3aa: CASSLGLAPYNEQFF
CDR3nt: TGCGCCAGCAGCTTGGGACTAGCCCCCTACAATGAGCAGTTCTTC

j_gene: TRBJ1-2
abundance: few
v_gene: TRBV5-6
len: 15
d_gene: TRBD1
CDR3aa: CASSWTGWNHYGYTF
CDR3nt: TGTGCCAGCAGCTGGACAGGGTGGAATCACTATGGCTACACCTTC

j_gene: TRBJ2-7
abundance: NA
v_gene: TRBV13
len: 12
d_gene: NA
CDR3aa: CASSLDSYEQYF
CDR3nt: TGTGCCAGCAGCTTAGACAGCTACGAGCAGTACTTC

j_gene: TRBJ2-1
abundance: NA
v_gene: TRBV25-1
len: 15
d_gene: TRBD1
CDR3aa: CASSDLGQVYNEQFF
CDR3nt: TGTGCCAGCAGTGACCTGGGACAGGTTTACAATGAGCAGTTCTTC

j_gene: TRBJ1-2
abundance: NA
v_gene: TRBV6-5
len: 14
d_gene: NA
CDR3aa: CASSPVDEGYGYTF
CDR3nt: TGTGCCAGCAGTCCCGTTGACGAGGGCTATGGCTACACCTTC

j_gene: TRBJ2-7
abundance: NA
v_gene: TRBV27
len: 15
d_gene: TRBD2
CDR3aa: CASSPGLAGPFEQYF
CDR3nt: TGTGCCAGCAGCCCTGGACTAGCGGGGCCCTTCGAGCAGTACTTC

j_gene: TRBJ2-1
abundance: NA
v_gene: TRBV4-1
len: 15
d_gene: NA
CDR3aa: CASSQVRTTYNEQFF
CDR3nt: TGCGCCAGCAGCCAAGTGAGGACTACCTACAATGAGCAGTTCTTC

j_gene: TRBJ1-2
abundance: NA
v_gene: TRBV6-5
len: 13
d_gene: NA
CDR3aa: CASSENSRGGYTF
CDR3nt: TGTGCCAGCAGTGAAAACTCGCGGGGCGGCTACACCTTC

j_gene: TRBJ2-4
abundance: few
v_gene: TRBV2
len: 16
d_gene: TRBD1
CDR3aa: CASSIDRAVAKNIQYF
CDR3nt: TGTGCCAGCAGTATCGACAGGGCGGTAGCCAAAAACATTCAGTACTTC

j_gene: TRBJ2-1
abundance: NA
v_gene: TRBV11-2
len: 15
d_gene: TRBD2
CDR3aa: CASKGVGGRVNEQFF
CDR3nt: TGTGCCAGCAAAGGAGTTGGCGGGAGGGTTAATGAGCAGTTCTTC

j_gene: TRBJ2-1
abundance: NA
v_gene: TRBV18
len: 12
d_gene: TRBD2
CDR3aa: CASSPRGGEQFF
CDR3nt: TGTGCCAGCTCACCACGGGGGGGTGAGCAGTTCTTC

j_gene: TRBJ2-5
abundance: NA
v_gene: TRBV18
len: 15
d_gene: TRBD2
CDR3aa: CASSPGLALQETQYF
CDR3nt: TGTGCCAGCTCCCCGGGACTAGCCCTACAAGAGACCCAGTACTTC

j_gene: TRBJ2-6
abundance: NA
v_gene: TRBV19
len: 13
d_gene: NA
CDR3aa: CARGSSGANVLTF
CDR3nt: TGTGCCAGGGGGAGCTCTGGGGCCAACGTCCTGACTTTC

j_gene: TRBJ1-6
abundance: few
v_gene: TRBV18
len: 15
d_gene: NA
CDR3aa: CASSPRMGQDSPLHF
CDR3nt: TGTGCCAGCTCACCAAGAATGGGGCAGGATTCACCCCTCCACTTT

j_gene: TRBJ1-2
abundance: NA
v_gene: TRBV27
len: 16
d_gene: TRBD1
CDR3aa: CASSARDRGLFFGYTF
CDR3nt: TGTGCCAGCAGTGCCCGGGACAGGGGACTCTTTTTTGGCTACACCTTC

j_gene: TRBJ2-7
abundance: few
v_gene: TRBV11-2
len: 15
d_gene: TRBD2
CDR3aa: CASSRTSGGAKEQYF
CDR3nt: TGTGCCAGCAGCCGCACTAGCGGGGGGGCTAAAGAGCAGTACTTC

j_gene: TRBJ1-5
abundance: NA
v_gene: TRBV19
len: 13
d_gene: NA
CDR3aa: CASSIDRVQPQHF
CDR3nt: TGTGCCAGTAGTATAGACAGGGTTCAGCCCCAGCATTTT

j_gene: TRBJ1-5
abundance: NA
v_gene: TRBV5-6
len: 15
d_gene: NA
CDR3aa: CASSLAGASNQPQHF
CDR3nt: TGTGCCAGCAGCTTGGCTGGAGCGAGCAATCAGCCCCAGCATTTT

j_gene: TRBJ2-7
abundance: NA
v_gene: TRBV4-2
len: 15
d_gene: TRBD1
CDR3aa: CASSPGQEDSYEQYF
CDR3nt: TGTGCCAGCAGCCCGGGACAGGAGGATTCCTACGAGCAGTACTTC

j_gene: TRBJ1-2
abundance: NA
v_gene: TRBV4-1
len: 13
d_gene: NA
CDR3aa: CASSPKGDYGYTF
CDR3nt: TGCGCCAGCAGCCCCAAGGGGGACTATGGCTACACCTTC

j_gene: TRBJ2-1
abundance: NA
v_gene: TRBV30
len: 12
d_gene: TRBD2
CDR3aa: CAWSEPGLDKFF
CDR3nt: TGTGCCTGGAGTGAACCGGGACTAGATAAGTTCTTC

j_gene: TRBJ2-7
abundance: NA
v_gene: TRBV19
len: 16
d_gene: TRBD1
CDR3aa: CASSTATGHSSYEQYF
CDR3nt: TGTGCCAGTAGTACCGCGACAGGGCACAGCTCCTACGAGCAGTACTTC

j_gene: TRBJ1-6
abundance: NA
v_gene: TRBV7-9
len: 17
d_gene: TRBD1
CDR3aa: CASSRTAGTGENSPLHF
CDR3nt: TGTGCCAGCAGCCGAACGGCCGGGACAGGGGAAAATTCACCCCTCCACTTT

j_gene: TRBJ2-7
abundance: NA
v_gene: TRBV5-1
len: 14
d_gene: TRBD1
CDR3aa: CASRYGQAAYEQYF
CDR3nt: TGCGCCAGCAGATATGGACAGGCCGCCTACGAGCAGTACTTC